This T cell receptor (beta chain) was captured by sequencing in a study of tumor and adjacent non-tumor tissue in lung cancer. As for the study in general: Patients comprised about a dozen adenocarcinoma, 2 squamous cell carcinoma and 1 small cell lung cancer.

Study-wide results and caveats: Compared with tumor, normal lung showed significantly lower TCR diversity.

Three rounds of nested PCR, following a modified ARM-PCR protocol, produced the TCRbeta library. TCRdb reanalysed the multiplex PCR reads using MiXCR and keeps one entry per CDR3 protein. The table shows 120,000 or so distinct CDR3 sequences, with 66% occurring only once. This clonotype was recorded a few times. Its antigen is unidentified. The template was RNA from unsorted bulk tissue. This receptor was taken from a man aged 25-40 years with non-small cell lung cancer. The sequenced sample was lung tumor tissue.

The CDR3 loop reads CIALGQGEGNTIYF. CDR3 nucleotide sequence: TGCATCGCCCTGGGACAGGGTGAAGGAAACACCATATATTTT. This chain uses TRBV29-1 with TRBJ1-3; 9 positions match TRBD1. The CDR3 spans 14 residues. CDR1 and CDR2 (germline): SQVTM, ANQGSEA.